This T cell receptor (beta chain) stems from a study of blood T cell repertoires in COVID-19. Study context: COVID-19 samples from acute and convalescent phases originated in the United States, Italy and Spain. PBMCs, B-cell-depleted T cells, or T cells were the source of the cDNA or gDNA that made up the material.

Authors' analysis steps: Reference gene primer amplification gave nucleated cell count estimates. Libraries were prepared by immunoSEQ multiplex PCR; TCRdb keeps only in-frame clonotypes and omits some of them. V and J calls and clone size follow that table, whereas D and trimming were derived from the DNA. The table records about 230,000 clones, 84% of them present only once. The sequence derives from an elderly woman with active or convalescent COVID-19. Sequences were obtained from peripheral blood.

The CDR3 nucleotides read TGTGCCAGCAGCGTAGTCCAGGGAGGGCAAGAGACCCAGTACTTC. It specifies CASSVVQGGQETQYF. This chain links TRBV9 with TRBJ2-5; TRBD2 agrees at 7 bases. Germline V gene lookup returns CDR1 SGDLS and CDR2 YYNGEE. V shed 0 bases, J shed 2 bases, and the junction held 4 bases outside the gene matches. The CDR3 spans 15 residues.